This T cell receptor beta chain is from a study of cytomegalovirus exposure and HLA in healthy donors. Overall study results and limits: Within an earlier analysis, most TCR beta V segments proved productive either about 87% or about 30% of the time. An analysis that was carried out later associated 17,000 or so TCR beta sequences with HLA alleles at 0.05 false discovery rate.

V lost 6 bases to trimming and J lost 6 bases, with 21 bases between them. Germline V gene data show CDR1 as MNHEY and CDR2 as SVGAGI. CDR3 size: 15 residues. The sample holds one count of this clone. Antigen specificity is unknown. Primers for the PCR totalled 60 Vbeta and 13 Jbeta. Libraries were prepared by immunoSEQ multiplex PCR; TCRdb keeps only in-frame clonotypes and omits some of them. The profile shows some 120,000 clones, roughly 9% of them singletons. This sequence originates from a man younger than 40 in good health and CMV-seronegative. V is TRBV6-5 and J is TRBJ2-7, with D possibly matching TRBD2 (6 bases). What was sequenced was PBMCs. The CDR3 DNA follows: TGTGCCAGCAGCCCAATCGGGGGAGCGGCAGGCGAGCAGTACTTC. This codes for CASSPIGGAAGEQYF.